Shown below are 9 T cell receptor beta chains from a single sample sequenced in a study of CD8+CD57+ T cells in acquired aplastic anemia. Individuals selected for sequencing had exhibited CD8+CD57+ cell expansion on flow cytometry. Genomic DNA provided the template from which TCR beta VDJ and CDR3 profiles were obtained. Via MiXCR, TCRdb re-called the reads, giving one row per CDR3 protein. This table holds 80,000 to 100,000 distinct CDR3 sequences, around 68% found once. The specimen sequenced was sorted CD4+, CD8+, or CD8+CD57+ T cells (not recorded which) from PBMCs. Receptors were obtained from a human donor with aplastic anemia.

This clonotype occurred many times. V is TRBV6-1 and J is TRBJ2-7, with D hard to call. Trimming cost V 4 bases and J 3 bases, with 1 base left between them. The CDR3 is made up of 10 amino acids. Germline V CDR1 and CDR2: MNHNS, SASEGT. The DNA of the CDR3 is TGTGCCAGCAGTGGCTACGAGCAGTACTTC. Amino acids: CASSGYEQYF.

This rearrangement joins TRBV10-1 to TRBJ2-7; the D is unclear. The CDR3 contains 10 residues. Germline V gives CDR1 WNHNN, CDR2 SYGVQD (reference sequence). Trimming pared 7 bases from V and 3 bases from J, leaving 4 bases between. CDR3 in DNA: TGCGCCAGCACCAACTACGAGCAGTACTTC. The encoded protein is CASTNYEQYF.

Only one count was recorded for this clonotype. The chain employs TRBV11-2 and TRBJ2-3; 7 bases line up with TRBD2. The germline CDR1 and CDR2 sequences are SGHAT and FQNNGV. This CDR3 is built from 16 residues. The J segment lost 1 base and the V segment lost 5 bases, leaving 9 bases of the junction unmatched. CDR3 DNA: TGTGCCAGCAGCAAAGGGACTAATCGTGGCACAGATACGCAGTATTTT. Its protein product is CASSKGTNRGTDTQYF.

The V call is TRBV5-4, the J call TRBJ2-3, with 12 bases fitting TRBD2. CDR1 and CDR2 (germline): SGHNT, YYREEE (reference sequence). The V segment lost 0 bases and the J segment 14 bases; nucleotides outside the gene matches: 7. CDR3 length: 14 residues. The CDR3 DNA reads TGTGCCAGCAGCTTGGATCTAGCGGGGGGGGTGACGTATTTT. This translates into CASSLDLAGGVTYF.

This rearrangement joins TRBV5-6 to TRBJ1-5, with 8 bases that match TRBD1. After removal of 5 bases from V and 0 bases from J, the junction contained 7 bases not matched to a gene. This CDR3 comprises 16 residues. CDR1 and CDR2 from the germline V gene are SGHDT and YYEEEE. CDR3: CASSDRTGNSNQPQHF. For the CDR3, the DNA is TGTGCCAGCAGTGATAGGACAGGGAATAGCAATCAGCCCCAGCATTTT.

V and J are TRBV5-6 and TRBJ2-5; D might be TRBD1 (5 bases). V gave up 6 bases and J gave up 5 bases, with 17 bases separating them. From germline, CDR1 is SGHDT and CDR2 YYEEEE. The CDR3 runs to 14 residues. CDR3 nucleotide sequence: TGTGCCAGCACAACCGCAGGGTCGATGGAGACCCAGTACTTC. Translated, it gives CASTTAGSMETQYF.

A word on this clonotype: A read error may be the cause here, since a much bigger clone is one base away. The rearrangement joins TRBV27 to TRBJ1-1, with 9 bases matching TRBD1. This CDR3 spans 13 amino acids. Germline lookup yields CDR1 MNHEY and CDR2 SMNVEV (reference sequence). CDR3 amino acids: CVSSLWTGAEAFF. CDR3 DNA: TGTGTCAGCAGTTTATGGACAGGGGCTGAAGCTTTCTTT.

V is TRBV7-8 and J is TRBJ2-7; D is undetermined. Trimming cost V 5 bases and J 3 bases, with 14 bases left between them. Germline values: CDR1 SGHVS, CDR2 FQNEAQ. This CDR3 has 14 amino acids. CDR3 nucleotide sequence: TGTGCCAGCAGCCAAGATCCGGCAGACTACGAGCAGTACTTC. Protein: CASSQDPADYEQYF.

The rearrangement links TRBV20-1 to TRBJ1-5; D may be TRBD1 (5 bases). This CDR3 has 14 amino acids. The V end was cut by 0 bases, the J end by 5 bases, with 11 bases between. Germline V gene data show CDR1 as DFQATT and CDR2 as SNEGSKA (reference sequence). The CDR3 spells CSAREPGGDQPQHF. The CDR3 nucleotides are TGCAGTGCTAGAGAGCCAGGAGGGGATCAGCCCCAGCATTTT.